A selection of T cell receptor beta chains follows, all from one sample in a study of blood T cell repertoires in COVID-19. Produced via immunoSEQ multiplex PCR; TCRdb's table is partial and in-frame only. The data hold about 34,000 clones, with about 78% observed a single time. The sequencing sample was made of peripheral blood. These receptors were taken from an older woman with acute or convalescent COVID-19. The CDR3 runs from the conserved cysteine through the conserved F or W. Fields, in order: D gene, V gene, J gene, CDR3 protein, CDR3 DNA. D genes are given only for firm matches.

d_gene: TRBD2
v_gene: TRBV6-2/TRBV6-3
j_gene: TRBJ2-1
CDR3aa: CASSSSLLAGIPGEQFF
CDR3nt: TGTGCCAGCAGTTCAAGCTTACTAGCGGGGATACCGGGTGAGCAGTTCTTC

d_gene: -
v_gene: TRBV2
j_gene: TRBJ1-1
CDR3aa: CASSEGEGTEAFF
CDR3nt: TGTGCCAGCAGTGAAGGAGAGGGCACTGAAGCTTTCTTT

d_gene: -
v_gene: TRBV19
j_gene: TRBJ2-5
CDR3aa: CASSYARETQYF
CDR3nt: TGTGCCAGTAGTTACGCCAGGGAGACCCAGTACTTC

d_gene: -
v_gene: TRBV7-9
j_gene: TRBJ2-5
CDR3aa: CASSSMGGQETQYF
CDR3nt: TGTGCCAGCAGTTCCATGGGGGGCCAAGAGACCCAGTACTTC

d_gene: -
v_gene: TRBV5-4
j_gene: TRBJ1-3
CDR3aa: CASSLTGSGNTIYF
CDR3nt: TGTGCCAGCAGCTTGACAGGGTCTGGAAACACCATATATTTT

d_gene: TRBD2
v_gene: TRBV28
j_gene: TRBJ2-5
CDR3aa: CASSSNTLAGEETQYF
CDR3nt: TGTGCCAGCAGTTCCAACACACTAGCGGGGGAAGAGACCCAGTACTTC

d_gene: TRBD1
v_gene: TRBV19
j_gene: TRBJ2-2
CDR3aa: CASSNRDRANTGELFF
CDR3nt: TGTGCCAGTAGTAACCGCGACAGGGCGAACACCGGGGAGCTGTTTTTT

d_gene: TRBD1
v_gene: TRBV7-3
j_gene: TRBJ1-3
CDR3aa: CASSLDRASGNTIYF
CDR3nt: TGTGCCAGCAGCTTAGACAGGGCTTCGGGAAACACCATATATTTT

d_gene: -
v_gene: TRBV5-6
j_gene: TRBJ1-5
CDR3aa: CASSGSNQPQHF
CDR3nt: TGTGCCAGCAGCGGCTCCAATCAGCCCCAGCATTTT

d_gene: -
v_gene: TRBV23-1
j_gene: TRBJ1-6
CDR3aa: CASCQGWANSPLHF
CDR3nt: TGCGCCAGCTGCCAGGGTTGGGCTAATTCACCCCTCCACTTT